These 4 T cell receptor beta chains came from one sample sequenced in a study of blood T cell repertoires in COVID-19. Libraries were prepared by immunoSEQ multiplex PCR; TCRdb keeps only in-frame clonotypes and omits some of them. Found here are fewer than 150,000 clones, 75% to 90% of them singletons; the top ten hold approximately 4.3%. Sequences were obtained from peripheral blood. These receptor sequences come from a human donor in a cohort sampled during active COVID-19.

The V call is TRBV11-1, the J call TRBJ2-5, with no clear D. Per germline, CDR1 SGHAT and CDR2 FQDESV (reference sequence). CDR3 length: 14 residues. Trimming took off 2 bases at V and 2 bases at J, with 9 bases between the two ends. For the CDR3, the DNA is TGTGCCAGCAGCTTAATCCGAGGACAAGAGACCCAGTACTTC. Its protein is CASSLIRGQETQYF.

The chain uses TRBV14 and TRBJ2-1; TRBD1 matches 9 bases. Germline V gene lookup returns CDR1 SGHDN and CDR2 FVKESK. V was clipped by 5 bases and J by 1 base; unmatched bases: 6. This CDR3 is 16 amino acids long. The CDR3 DNA sequence: TGTGCCAGCAGCACGTGGACAGGGGTTTCCTACAATGAGCAGTTCTTC. Its protein product is CASSTWTGVSYNEQFF.

The CDR3 bases are TGCGCCAGCAGCTTACAGGACTCCTACAATGAGCAGTTCTTC. It encodes CASSLQDSYNEQFF. The V call is TRBV5-1, the J call TRBJ2-1; maybe TRBD1 (5 bases). The germline V and J ends were trimmed by 2 bases and 0 bases, with 6 bases remaining between them. The CDR3 runs to 14 residues. Germline V CDR1 and CDR2: SGHRS, YFSETQ.

The chain links TRBV7-2 to TRBJ2-4, with 14 bases aligning to TRBD2. Germline CDR1 reads SGHTA; CDR2 reads FQGNSA. J was trimmed by 7 bases and V by 2 bases; bases with no gene match: 10. CDR3 length: 18 residues. The CDR3 loop is CASSLTKTSGRARNIQYF. The DNA for the CDR3 is TGTGCCAGCAGCTTAACAAAGACTAGCGGGAGGGCCCGGAACATTCAGTACTTC.